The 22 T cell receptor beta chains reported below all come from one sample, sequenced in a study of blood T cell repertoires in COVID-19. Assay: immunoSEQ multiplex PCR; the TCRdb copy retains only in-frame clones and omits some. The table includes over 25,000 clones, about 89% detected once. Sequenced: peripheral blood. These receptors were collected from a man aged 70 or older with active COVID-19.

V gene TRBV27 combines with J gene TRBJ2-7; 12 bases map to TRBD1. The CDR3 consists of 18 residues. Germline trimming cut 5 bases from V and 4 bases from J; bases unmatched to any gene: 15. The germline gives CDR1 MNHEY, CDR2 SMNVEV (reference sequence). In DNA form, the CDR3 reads TGTGCCAGCAGTCGCGTTACCGGGACAGGGGGCGCAGGGTACGAGCAGTACTTC. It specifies CASSRVTGTGGAGYEQYF.

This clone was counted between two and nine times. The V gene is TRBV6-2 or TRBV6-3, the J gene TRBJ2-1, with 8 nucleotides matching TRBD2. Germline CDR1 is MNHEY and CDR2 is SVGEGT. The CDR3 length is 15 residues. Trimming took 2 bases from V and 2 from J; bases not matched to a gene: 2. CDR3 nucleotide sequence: TGTGCCAGCAGTTACCGTAGCGGGACCTACAATGAGCAGTTCTTC. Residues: CASSYRSGTYNEQFF.

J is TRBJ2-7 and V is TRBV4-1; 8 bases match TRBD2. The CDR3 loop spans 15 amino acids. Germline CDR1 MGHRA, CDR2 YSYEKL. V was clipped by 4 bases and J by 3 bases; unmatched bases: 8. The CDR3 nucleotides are TGCGCCAGCAGCCCCTCACTAGCGGCGTACTACGAGCAGTACTTC. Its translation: CASSPSLAAYYEQYF.

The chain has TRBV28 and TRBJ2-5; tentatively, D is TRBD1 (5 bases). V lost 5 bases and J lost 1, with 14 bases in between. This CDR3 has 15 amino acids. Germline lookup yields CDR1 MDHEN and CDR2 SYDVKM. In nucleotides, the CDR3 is TGTGCCAGCAGTCCAGGGCCCCAGGCCCAAGAGACCCAGTACTTC. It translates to CASSPGPQAQETQYF.

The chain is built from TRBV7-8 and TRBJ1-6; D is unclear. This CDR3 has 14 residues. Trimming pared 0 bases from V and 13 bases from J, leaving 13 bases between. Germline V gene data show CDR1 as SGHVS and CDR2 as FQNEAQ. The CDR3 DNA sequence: TGTGCCAGCAGCTTAGCGCAGAGGGAGGCCCCCCTCCACTTT. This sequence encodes CASSLAQREAPLHF.

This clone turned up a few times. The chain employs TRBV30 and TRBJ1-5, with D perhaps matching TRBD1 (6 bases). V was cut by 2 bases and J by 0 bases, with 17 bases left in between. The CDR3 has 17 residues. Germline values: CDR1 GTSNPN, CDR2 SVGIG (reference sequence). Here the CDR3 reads CAWSSGTNTFSNQPQHF. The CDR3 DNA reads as TGTGCCTGGAGTTCCGGGACAAATACTTTTAGCAATCAGCCCCAGCATTTT.

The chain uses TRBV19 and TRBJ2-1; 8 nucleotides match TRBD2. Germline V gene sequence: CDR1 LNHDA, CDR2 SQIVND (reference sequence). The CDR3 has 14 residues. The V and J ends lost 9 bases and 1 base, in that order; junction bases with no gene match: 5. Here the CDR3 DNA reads TGTGCCAGCAATAGCGGGGAATCCTACAATGAGCAGTTCTTC. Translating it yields CASNSGESYNEQFF.

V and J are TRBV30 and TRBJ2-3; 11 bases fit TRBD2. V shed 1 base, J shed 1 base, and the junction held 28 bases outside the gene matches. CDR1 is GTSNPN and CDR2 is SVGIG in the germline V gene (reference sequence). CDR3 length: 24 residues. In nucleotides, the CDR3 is TGTGCCTGGAGTGAAATCCCGGGACTAGCGGTTGGAGCCAAATTCAAAGACCGCACAGATACGCAGTATTTT. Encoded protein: CAWSEIPGLAVGAKFKDRTDTQYF.

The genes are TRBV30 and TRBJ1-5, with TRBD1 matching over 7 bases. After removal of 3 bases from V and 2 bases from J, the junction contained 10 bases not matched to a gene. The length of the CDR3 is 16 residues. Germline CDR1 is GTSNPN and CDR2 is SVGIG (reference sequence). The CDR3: CAWSYRWQGGNQPQHF. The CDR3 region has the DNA TGTGCCTGGAGCTATCGATGGCAGGGGGGCAATCAGCCCCAGCATTTT.

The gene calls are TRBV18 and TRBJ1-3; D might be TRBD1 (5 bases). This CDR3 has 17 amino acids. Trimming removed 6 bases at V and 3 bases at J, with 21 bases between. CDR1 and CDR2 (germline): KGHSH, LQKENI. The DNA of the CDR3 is TGTGCCAGCTCTCCAGCGGGGACGCAGATCGGTGGAAACACCATATATTTT. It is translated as CASSPAGTQIGGNTIYF.

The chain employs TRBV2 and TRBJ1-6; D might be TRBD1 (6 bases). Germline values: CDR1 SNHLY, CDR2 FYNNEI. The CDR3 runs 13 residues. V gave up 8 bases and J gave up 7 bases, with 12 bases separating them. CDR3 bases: TGTGCCAGCGGGGGCAGGTTCAATTCACCCCTCCACTTT. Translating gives CASGGRFNSPLHF.

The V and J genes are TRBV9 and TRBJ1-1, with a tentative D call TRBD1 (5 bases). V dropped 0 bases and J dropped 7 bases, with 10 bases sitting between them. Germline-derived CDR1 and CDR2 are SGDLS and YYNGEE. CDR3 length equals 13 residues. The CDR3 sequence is CASSVVLRGEAFF. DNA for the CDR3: TGTGCCAGCAGCGTAGTTTTAAGGGGTGAAGCTTTCTTT.

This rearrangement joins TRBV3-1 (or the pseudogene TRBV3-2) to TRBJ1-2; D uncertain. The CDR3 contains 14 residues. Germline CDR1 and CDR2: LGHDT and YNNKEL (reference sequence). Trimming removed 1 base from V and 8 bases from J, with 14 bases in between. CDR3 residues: CASSQAGFKRGYTF. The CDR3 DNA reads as TGTGCCAGCAGCCAAGCCGGGTTTAAGCGCGGCTACACCTTC.

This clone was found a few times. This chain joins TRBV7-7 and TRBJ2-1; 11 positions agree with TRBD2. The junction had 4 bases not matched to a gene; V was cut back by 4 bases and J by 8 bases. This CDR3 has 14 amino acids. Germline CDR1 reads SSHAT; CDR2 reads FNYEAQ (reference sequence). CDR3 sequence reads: CASSSTSGSHEQFF. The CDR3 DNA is TGTGCCAGCAGCTCAACTAGCGGGAGCCATGAGCAGTTCTTC.

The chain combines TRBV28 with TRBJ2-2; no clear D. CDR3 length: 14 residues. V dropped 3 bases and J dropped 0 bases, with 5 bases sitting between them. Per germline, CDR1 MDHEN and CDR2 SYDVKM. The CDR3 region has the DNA TGTGCCAGCAGTTTTAGAGCGAACACCGGGGAGCTGTTTTTT. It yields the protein CASSFRANTGELFF. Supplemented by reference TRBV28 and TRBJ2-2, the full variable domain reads DVKVTQSSRYLVKRTGEKVFLECVQDMDHENMFWYRQDPGLGLRLIYFSYDVKMKEKGDIPEGYSVSREKKERFSLILESASTNQTSMYLCASSFRANTGELFFGEGSRLTVL.

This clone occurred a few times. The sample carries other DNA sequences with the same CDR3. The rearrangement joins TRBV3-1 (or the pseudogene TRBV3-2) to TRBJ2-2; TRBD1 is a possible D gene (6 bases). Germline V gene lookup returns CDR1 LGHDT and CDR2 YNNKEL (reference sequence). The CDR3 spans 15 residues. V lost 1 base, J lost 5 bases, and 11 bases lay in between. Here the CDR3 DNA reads TGTGCCAGCAGCCAAGGCAGGGGTCGTACCGGGGAGCTGTTTTTT. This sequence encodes CASSQGRGRTGELFF.

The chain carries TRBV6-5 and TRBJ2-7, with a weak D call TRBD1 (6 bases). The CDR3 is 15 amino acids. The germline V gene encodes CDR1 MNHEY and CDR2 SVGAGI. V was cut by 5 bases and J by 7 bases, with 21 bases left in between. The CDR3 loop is CASSPDRPLRQEQYF. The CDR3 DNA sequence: TGTGCCAGCAGTCCGGACAGACCGCTGAGGCAAGAGCAGTACTTC.

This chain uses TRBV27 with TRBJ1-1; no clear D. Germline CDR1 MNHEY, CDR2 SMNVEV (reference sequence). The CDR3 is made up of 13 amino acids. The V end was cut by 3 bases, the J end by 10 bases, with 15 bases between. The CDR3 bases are TGTGCCAGCAGTTTGGGAGTCTCAACCCGAGCTTTCTTT. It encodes CASSLGVSTRAFF.

The CDR3 is CASSLSSGNYNEQFF. For the CDR3, the DNA is TGCGCCAGCAGCCTCTCTAGCGGGAATTACAATGAGCAGTTCTTC. The chain uses TRBV5-1 and TRBJ2-1; 9 nucleotides match TRBD2. The CDR3 runs to 15 residues. Trimming took 4 bases from V and 4 from J; bases not matched to a gene: 6. Germline loops: CDR1 SGHRS, CDR2 YFSETQ.

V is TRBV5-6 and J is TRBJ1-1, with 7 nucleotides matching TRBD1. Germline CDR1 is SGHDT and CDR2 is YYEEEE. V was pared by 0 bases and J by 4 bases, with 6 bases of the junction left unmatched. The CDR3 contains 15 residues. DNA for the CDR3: TGTGCCAGCAGCTTGGGGGACAGACGGGGCACTGAAGCTTTCTTT. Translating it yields CASSLGDRRGTEAFF. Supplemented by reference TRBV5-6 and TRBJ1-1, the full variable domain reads DAGVTQSPTHLIKTRGQQVTLRCSPKSGHDTVSWYQQALGQGPQFIFQYYEEEERQRGNFPDRFSGHQFPNYSSELNVNALLLGDSALYLCASSLGDRRGTEAFFGQGTRLTVV.

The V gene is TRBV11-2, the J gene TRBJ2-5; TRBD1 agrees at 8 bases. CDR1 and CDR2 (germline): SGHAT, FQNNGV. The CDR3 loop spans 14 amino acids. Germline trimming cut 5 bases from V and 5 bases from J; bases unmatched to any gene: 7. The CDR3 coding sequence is TGTGCCAGCAGCACGACCAGGGGGCTTGAGACCCAGTACTTC. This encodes CASSTTRGLETQYF.

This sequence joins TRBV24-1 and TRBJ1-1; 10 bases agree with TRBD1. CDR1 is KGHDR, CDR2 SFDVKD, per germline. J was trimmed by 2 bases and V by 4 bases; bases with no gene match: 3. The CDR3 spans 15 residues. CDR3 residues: CATSDPTGGNTEAFF. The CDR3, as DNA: TGTGCCACCAGTGACCCGACAGGGGGCAACACTGAAGCTTTCTTT.